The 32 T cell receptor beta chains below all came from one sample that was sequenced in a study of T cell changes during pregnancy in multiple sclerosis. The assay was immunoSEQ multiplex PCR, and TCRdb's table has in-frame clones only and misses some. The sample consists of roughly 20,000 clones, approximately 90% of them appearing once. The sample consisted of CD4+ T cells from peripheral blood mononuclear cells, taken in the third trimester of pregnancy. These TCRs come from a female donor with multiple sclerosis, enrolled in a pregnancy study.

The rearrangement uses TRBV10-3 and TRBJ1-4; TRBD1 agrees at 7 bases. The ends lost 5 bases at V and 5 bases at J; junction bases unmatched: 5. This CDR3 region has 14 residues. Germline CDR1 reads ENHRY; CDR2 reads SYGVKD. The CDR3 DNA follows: TGTGCCATCAGTCGGGACAGCCCCAATGAAAAACTGTTTTTT. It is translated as CAISRDSPNEKLFF.

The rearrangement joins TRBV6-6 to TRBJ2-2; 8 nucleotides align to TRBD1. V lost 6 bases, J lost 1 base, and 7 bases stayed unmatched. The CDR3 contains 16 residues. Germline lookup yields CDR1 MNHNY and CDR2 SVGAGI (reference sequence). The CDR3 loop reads CASRVTGTGNTGELFF. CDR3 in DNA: TGTGCCAGCAGGGTTACCGGGACAGGGAACACCGGGGAGCTGTTTTTT.

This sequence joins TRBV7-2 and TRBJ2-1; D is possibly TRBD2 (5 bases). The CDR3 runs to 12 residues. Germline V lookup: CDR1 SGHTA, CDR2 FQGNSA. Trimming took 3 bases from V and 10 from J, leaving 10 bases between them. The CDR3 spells CASSFIQREQFF. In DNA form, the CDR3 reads TGTGCCAGCAGCTTCATCCAGCGGGAGCAGTTCTTC.

This CDR3 reads CASSVAGTGWNSPLHF. The CDR3 bases are TGTGCCAGCAGCGTAGCTGGTACAGGGTGGAATTCACCCCTCCACTTT. The chain uses TRBV9 and TRBJ1-6; possible D gene TRBD1, 6 bases. Germline V gene lookup returns CDR1 SGDLS and CDR2 YYNGEE. This CDR3 comprises 16 residues. V lost 0 bases to trimming and J lost 7 bases, with 14 bases between them.

The CDR3 reads CAWNGANTGELFF. CDR3 nucleotide sequence: TGTGCCTGGAATGGGGCAAACACCGGGGAGCTGTTTTTT. V and J are TRBV30 and TRBJ2-2, with D possibly being TRBD1 (5 bases). The CDR3 spans 13 residues. V was cut by 4 bases and J by 2 bases, with 8 bases left in between. The germline V gene encodes CDR1 GTSNPN and CDR2 SVGIG (reference sequence).

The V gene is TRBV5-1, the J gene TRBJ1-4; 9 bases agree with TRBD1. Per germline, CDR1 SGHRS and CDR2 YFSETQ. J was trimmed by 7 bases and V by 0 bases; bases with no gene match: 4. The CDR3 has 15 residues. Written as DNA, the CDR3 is TGCGCCAGCAGCTTGGCCGGGACAGGGTCTGAAAAACTGTTTTTT. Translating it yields CASSLAGTGSEKLFF.

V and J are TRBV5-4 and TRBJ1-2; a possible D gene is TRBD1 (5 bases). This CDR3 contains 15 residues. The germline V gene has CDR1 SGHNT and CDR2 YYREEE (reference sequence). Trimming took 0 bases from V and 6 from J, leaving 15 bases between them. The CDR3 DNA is TGTGCCAGCAGCTTGGGCTTGGGGGGGAGAAATGGCTACACCTTC. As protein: CASSLGLGGRNGYTF. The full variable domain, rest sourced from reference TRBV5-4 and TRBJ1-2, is ETGVTQSPTHLIKTRGQQVTLRCSSQSGHNTVSWYQQALGQGPQFIFQYYREEENGRGNFPPRFSGLQFPNYSSELNVNALELDDSALYLCASSLGLGGRNGYTFGSGTRLTVV.

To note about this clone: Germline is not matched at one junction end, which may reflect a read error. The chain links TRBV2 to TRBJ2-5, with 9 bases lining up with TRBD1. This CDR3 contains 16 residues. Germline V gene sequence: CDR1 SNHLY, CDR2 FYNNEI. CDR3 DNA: TGTGCCAGCAGAGAAGGGACAGGGTGGGGGTCTGAGACCCAGTACTTC. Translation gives CASREGTGWGSETQYF.

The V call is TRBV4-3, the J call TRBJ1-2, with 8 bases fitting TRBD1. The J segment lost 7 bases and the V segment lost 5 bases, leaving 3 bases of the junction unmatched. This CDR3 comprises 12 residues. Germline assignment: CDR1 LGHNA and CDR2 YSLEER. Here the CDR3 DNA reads TGCGCCAGCAGCTTAACAGGGGGTGGCTACACCTTC. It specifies CASSLTGGGYTF.

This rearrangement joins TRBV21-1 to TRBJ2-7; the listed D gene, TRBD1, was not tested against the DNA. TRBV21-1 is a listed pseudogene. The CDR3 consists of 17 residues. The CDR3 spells CASSSSLTGQGGYEQYF. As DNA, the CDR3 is TGTGCCAGCAGCTCCTCCCTAACGGGACAGGGTGGGTACGAGCAGTACTTC.

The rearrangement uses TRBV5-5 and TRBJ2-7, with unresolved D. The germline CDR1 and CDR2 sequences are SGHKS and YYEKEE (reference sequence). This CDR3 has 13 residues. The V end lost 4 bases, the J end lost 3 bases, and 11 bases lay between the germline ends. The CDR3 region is CASSPLTGYEQYF. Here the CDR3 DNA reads TGTGCCAGCAGCCCCCTGACTGGCTACGAGCAGTACTTC.

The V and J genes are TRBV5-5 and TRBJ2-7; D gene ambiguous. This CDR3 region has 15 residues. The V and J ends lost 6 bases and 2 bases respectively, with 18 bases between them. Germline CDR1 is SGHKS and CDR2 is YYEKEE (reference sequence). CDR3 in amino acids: CASTPRSAVAYEQYF. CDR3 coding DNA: TGTGCCAGCACCCCCCGGTCGGCGGTTGCCTACGAGCAGTACTTC.

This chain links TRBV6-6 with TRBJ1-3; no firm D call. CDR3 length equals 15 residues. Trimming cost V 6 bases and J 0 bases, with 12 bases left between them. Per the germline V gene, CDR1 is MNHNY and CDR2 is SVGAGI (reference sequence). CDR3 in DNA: TGTGCCAGCAGGCTAGTGGGTGGCTCTGGAAACACCATATATTTT. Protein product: CASRLVGGSGNTIYF.

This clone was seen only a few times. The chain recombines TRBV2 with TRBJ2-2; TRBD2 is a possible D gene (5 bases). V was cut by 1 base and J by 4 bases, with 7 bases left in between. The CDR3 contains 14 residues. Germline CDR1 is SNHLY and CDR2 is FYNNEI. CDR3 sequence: CASSEVRGTGELFF. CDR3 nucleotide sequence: TGTGCCAGCAGTGAAGTCCGGGGCACCGGGGAGCTGTTTTTT.

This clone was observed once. CDR3 amino acids: CASSKVGGGEQFF. Here the CDR3 DNA reads TGTGCCAGTAGTAAGGTAGGGGGGGGTGAGCAGTTCTTC. The chain uses TRBV19 and TRBJ2-1; TRBD2 is a possible D gene (7 bases). The CDR3 contains 13 residues. Trimming pared 4 bases from V and 9 bases from J, leaving 13 bases between. Per the germline V gene, CDR1 is LNHDA and CDR2 is SQIVND (reference sequence).

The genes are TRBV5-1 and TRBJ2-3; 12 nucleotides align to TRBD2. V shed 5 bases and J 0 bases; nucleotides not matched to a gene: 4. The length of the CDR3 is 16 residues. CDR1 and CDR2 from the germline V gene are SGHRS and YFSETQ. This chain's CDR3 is CASRSLAGGSTDTQYF. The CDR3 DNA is TGCGCCAGCAGGTCACTAGCGGGGGGTAGCACAGATACGCAGTATTTT.

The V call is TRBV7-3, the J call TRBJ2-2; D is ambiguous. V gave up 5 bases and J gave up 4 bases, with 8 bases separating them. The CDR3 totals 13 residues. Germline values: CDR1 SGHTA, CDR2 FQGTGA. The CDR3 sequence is CASSPDITGELFF. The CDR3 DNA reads TGTGCCAGCAGCCCAGACATCACCGGGGAGCTGTTTTTT.

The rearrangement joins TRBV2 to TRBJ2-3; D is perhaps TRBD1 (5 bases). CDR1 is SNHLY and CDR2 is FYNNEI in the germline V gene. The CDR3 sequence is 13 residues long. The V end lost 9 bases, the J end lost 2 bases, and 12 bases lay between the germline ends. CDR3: CASRQKNTDTQYF. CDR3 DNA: TGTGCCAGTAGACAGAAAAACACAGATACGCAGTATTTT.

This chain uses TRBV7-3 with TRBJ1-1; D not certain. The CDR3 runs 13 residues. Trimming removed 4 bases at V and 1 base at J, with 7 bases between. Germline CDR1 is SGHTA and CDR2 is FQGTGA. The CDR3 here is CASSSQQNTEAFF. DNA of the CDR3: TGTGCCAGCAGCTCTCAACAGAACACTGAAGCTTTCTTT.

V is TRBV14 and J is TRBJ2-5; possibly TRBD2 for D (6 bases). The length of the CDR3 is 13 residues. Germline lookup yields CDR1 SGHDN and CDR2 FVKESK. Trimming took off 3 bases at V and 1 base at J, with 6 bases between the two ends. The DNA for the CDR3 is TGTGCCAGCAGCCACGGGGGCCAAGAGACCCAGTACTTC. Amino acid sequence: CASSHGGQETQYF.

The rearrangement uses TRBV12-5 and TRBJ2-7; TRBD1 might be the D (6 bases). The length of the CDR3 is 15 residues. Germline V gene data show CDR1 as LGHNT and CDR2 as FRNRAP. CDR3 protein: CDQPQGNLFCYEQYF. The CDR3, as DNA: TGTGACCAACCGCAGGGGAACCTTTTTTGCTACGAGCAGTACTTC.

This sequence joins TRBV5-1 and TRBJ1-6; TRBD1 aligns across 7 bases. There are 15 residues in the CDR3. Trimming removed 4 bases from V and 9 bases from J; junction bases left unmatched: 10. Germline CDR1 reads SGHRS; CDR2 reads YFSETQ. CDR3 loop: CASSLETGLGSPLHF. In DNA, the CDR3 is TGCGCCAGCAGCCTCGAGACAGGGTTGGGTTCACCCCTCCACTTT.

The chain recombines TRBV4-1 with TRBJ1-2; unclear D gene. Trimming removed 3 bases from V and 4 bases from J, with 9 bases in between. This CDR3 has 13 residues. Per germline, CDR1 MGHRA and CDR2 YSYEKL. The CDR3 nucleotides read TGCGCCAGCAGCCAGGCCCCCTCCTATGGCTACACCTTC. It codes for CASSQAPSYGYTF.

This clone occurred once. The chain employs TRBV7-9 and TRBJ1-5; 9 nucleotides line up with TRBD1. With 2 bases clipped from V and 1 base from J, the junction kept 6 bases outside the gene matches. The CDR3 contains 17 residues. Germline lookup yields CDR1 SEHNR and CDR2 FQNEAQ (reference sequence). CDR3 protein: CASSLHRGLGSNQPQHF. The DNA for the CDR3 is TGTGCCAGCAGCTTACACAGGGGGCTAGGGAGCAATCAGCCCCAGCATTTT.

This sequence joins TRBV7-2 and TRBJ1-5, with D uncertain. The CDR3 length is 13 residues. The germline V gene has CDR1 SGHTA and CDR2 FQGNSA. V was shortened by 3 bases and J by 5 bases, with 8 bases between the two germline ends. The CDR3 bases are TGTGCCAGCAGCTTCGGTCGGGATCAGCCCCAGCATTTT. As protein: CASSFGRDQPQHF.

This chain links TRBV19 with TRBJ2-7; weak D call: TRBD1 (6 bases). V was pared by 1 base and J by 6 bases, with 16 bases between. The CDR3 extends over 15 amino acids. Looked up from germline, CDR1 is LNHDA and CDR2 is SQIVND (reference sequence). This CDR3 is CASSIVQGSPSEQYF. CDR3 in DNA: TGTGCCAGTAGTATAGTACAGGGAAGCCCCTCCGAGCAGTACTTC.

As DNA, the CDR3 is TGTGCCTGGAGTGTAGGAGGGGGGGCCGGGGGAAGGACCCAGTACTTC. Translation: CAWSVGGGAGGRTQYF. This rearrangement joins TRBV30 to TRBJ2-5; a possible D gene is TRBD2 (7 bases). V shed 0 bases and J shed 7 bases, with 21 bases lying between them. CDR1 and CDR2 from the germline V gene are GTSNPN and SVGIG (reference sequence). The CDR3 length is 16 residues.

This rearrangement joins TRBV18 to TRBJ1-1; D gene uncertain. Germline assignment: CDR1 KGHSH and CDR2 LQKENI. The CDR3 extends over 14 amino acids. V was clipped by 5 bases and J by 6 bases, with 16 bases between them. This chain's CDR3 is CASSSSKEGAEAFF. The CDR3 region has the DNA TGTGCCAGCTCAAGCTCGAAGGAGGGCGCTGAAGCTTTCTTT.

CDR3 sequence (DNA): TGTGCCAGCAGTCGTAGCCCCGATGAAAAACTGTTTTTT. As protein: CASSRSPDEKLFF. The chain employs TRBV5-4 and TRBJ1-4; D not resolved. This CDR3 contains 13 residues. V shed 5 bases and J shed 6 bases, with 11 bases lying between them. Germline CDR1 reads SGHNT; CDR2 reads YYREEE (reference sequence).

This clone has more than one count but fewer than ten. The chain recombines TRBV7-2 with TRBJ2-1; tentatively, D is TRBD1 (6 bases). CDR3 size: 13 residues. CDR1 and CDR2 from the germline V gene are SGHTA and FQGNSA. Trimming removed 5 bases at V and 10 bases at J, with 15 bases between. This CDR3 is CASSPRTGNEQFF. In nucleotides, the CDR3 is TGTGCCAGCAGCCCGAGAACAGGGAACGAGCAGTTCTTC.

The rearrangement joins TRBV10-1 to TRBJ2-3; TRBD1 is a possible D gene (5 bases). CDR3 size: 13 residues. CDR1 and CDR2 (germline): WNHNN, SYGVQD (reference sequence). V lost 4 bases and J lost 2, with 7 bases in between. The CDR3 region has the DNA TGCGCCAGCAGTGCGGACACCACAGATACGCAGTATTTT. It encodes CASSADTTDTQYF.

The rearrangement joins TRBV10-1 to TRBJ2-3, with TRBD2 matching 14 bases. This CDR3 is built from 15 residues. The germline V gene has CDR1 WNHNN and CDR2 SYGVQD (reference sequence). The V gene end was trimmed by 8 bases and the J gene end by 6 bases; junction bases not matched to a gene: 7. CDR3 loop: CASSGLAGGLDTQYF. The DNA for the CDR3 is TGCGCCAGCTCCGGACTAGCGGGGGGCCTTGATACGCAGTATTTT.